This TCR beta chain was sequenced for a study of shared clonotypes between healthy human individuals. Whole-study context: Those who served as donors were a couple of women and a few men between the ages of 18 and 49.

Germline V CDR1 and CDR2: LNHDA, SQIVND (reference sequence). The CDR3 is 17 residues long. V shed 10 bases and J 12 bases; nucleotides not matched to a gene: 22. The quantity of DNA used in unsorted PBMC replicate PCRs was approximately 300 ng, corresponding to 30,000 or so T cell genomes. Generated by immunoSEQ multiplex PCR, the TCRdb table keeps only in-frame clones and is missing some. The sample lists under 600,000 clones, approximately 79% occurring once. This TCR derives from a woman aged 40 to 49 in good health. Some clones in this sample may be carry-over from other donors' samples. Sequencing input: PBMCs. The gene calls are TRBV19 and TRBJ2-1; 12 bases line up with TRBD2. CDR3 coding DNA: TGTGCCACCGCCCCGGAGGTTGGGCTAGCGGGAGGGAGGGGGCAGTTCTTC. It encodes CATAPEVGLAGGRGQFF.